The 19 T cell receptor beta chains in this list originate from one sample, sequenced in a study of blood T cell repertoires in COVID-19. Libraries were prepared by immunoSEQ multiplex PCR; TCRdb keeps only in-frame clonotypes and omits some of them. The table includes about 120,000 clones, 90% detected once. Sequenced material: peripheral blood. Source of these receptors: a human donor with active COVID-19. The donor label of this sample is uncertain.

The rearrangement uses TRBV6-5 and TRBJ1-4, with 8 bases fitting TRBD1. This CDR3 has 15 amino acids. Trimming removed 6 bases from V and 4 bases from J; junction bases left unmatched: 7. Germline V gene data show CDR1 as MNHEY and CDR2 as SVGAGI. CDR3 protein: CASRRTGRGNEKLFF. CDR3 coding DNA: TGTGCCAGCAGGCGGACAGGGAGGGGTAATGAAAAACTGTTTTTT.

This chain connects TRBV4-1 to TRBJ2-5; D is possibly TRBD1 (5 bases). Trimming took 4 bases from V and 5 from J, leaving 17 bases between them. CDR1 is MGHRA, CDR2 YSYEKL, per germline. The CDR3 runs 15 residues. Here the CDR3 DNA reads TGCGCCAGCAGCCTTCAGACAGCCCTCAGTGAGACCCAGTACTTC. Translated, it gives CASSLQTALSETQYF.

The chain combines TRBV4-3 with TRBJ2-7, with D possibly TRBD1 on 5 matching bases. Trimming pared 0 bases from V and 1 base from J, leaving 10 bases between. CDR1 LGHNA and CDR2 YSLEER come from the germline V gene. The CDR3 is 15 residues long. The CDR3 protein is CASSQDRVASYEQYF. CDR3 bases: TGCGCCAGCAGCCAAGACAGGGTGGCGTCCTACGAGCAGTACTTC.

This rearrangement joins TRBV6-2 or TRBV6-3 to TRBJ1-3; 10 nucleotides match TRBD1. Unmatched junction bases numbered 2, after V lost 0 bases and J lost 3 bases. This CDR3 spans 16 amino acids. Germline V gene lookup returns CDR1 MNHEY and CDR2 SVGEGT. The CDR3 DNA follows: TGTGCCAGCAGTTACTCGACAGGGGGCATTGGAAACACCATATATTTT. The encoded protein is CASSYSTGGIGNTIYF.

The V call is TRBV19, the J call TRBJ2-7; TRBD2 agrees at 8 bases. This CDR3 region has 14 residues. In germline, CDR1 is LNHDA, CDR2 SQIVND (reference sequence). J lost 2 bases, V lost 5 bases, and 5 bases had no gene match. For the CDR3, the DNA is TGTGCCAGTAGTGGATCGGGGGGGCCCTACGAGCAGTACTTC. This sequence encodes CASSGSGGPYEQYF.

J is TRBJ2-7 and V is TRBV9; 10 bases are a match to TRBD2. V dropped 0 bases and J dropped 0; count of bases not matched to a gene: 0. The CDR3 is made up of 15 amino acids. Germline CDR1 reads SGDLS; CDR2 reads YYNGEE. The CDR3 reads CASSVGTSGSYEQYF. Here the CDR3 DNA reads TGTGCCAGCAGCGTAGGGACTAGCGGCTCCTACGAGCAGTACTTC.

The chain couples TRBV5-4 to TRBJ1-1; 8 bases are shared with TRBD1. There are 15 residues in the CDR3. Germline values: CDR1 SGHNT, CDR2 YYREEE (reference sequence). The trim removed 4 bases at V and 1 base at J, leaving 6 bases unmatched. This CDR3 is CASSPQTGANTEAFF. CDR3 DNA: TGTGCCAGCAGCCCTCAGACAGGGGCGAACACTGAAGCTTTCTTT.

This chain joins TRBV5-4 and TRBJ2-7, with TRBD1 as a possible D gene (7 bases). The CDR3 covers 16 residues. CDR1 is SGHNT and CDR2 is YYREEE in the germline V gene (reference sequence). V was trimmed by 3 bases and J by 3 bases, leaving 19 bases between them. The CDR3: CASSSWIGQDYYEQYF. The CDR3, as DNA: TGTGCCAGCAGCTCCTGGATCGGACAGGACTACTACGAGCAGTACTTC.

This clone has only one observation. The chain uses TRBV5-6 and TRBJ1-1; D not certain. The length of the CDR3 is 13 residues. V was clipped by 0 bases and J by 5 bases, with 8 bases between them. Per germline, CDR1 SGHDT and CDR2 YYEEEE. The CDR3 DNA reads as TGTGCCAGCAGCTTGGTGGGGAGGACTGAAGCTTTCTTT. Encoded protein: CASSLVGRTEAFF.

The chain recombines TRBV19 with TRBJ2-5, with 13 nucleotides matching TRBD2. CDR1 and CDR2 (germline): LNHDA, SQIVND (reference sequence). The CDR3 is made up of 14 amino acids. V dropped 6 bases and J dropped 4; count of bases not matched to a gene: 2. Written as DNA, the CDR3 is TGTGCCAGTAGCCGGACTAGCGGGGGAGAGACCCAGTACTTC. The encoded protein is CASSRTSGGETQYF.

The chain has TRBV11-3 and TRBJ2-2; D gene ambiguous. Between the trimmed V and J ends, which lost 1 base and 6 bases, there was a span of 3 bases. The germline CDR1 and CDR2 sequences are SGHNT and YENEEA. The CDR3 is 12 amino acids. CDR3 region: CASSLGPGELFF. Here the CDR3 DNA reads TGTGCCAGCAGCTTAGGGCCCGGGGAGCTGTTTTTT.

The rearrangement joins TRBV2 to TRBJ1-1; tentatively, D is TRBD1 (6 bases). This CDR3 has 17 amino acids. Germline V lookup: CDR1 SNHLY, CDR2 FYNNEI. Trimming pared 7 bases from V and 1 base from J, leaving 22 bases between. CDR3 region: CASIPYGGGRANTEAFF. In DNA form, the CDR3 reads TGTGCCAGCATCCCCTACGGCGGGGGCCGAGCGAACACTGAAGCTTTCTTT.

The gene calls are TRBV5-1 and TRBJ2-7; TRBD1 aligns across 7 bases. The V and J ends lost 0 bases and 2 bases, in that order; junction bases with no gene match: 2. Germline CDR1 reads SGHRS; CDR2 reads YFSETQ. This CDR3 has 14 residues. The CDR3 DNA follows: TGCGCCAGCAGCTTGGAAGGGGGCACCTACGAGCAGTACTTC. This gives the protein CASSLEGGTYEQYF.

This clone was counted between two and nine times. This chain links TRBV27 with TRBJ2-2, with 12 bases fitting TRBD2. This CDR3 has 18 residues. Trimming took 1 base from V and 4 from J; bases not matched to a gene: 7. Germline assignment: CDR1 MNHEY and CDR2 SMNVEV (reference sequence). CDR3 DNA sequence: TGTGCCAGCAGTTTATATCTCCCGGGACTAGCGGGCACCGGGGAGCTGTTTTTT. Translating gives CASSLYLPGLAGTGELFF.

V usage is TRBV7-2 and J usage is TRBJ2-5; 8 positions match TRBD2. Per germline, CDR1 SGHTA and CDR2 FQGNSA. This CDR3 is built from 16 residues. Trimming at V came to 1 base and at J to 5 bases, leaving 9 bases not matched to a gene. CDR3 residues: CASSLVAGGAGETQYF. The CDR3 DNA is TGTGCCAGCAGCTTAGTAGCCGGGGGGGCCGGGGAGACCCAGTACTTC.

V gene TRBV3-1 (or the pseudogene TRBV3-2) combines with J gene TRBJ2-3; D is perhaps TRBD2 (5 bases). Deletions cut 4 bases from V and 5 bases from J, with 19 bases between. CDR1 and CDR2 (germline): LGHDT, YNNKEL (reference sequence). The CDR3 contains 16 residues. The CDR3 DNA sequence: TGTGCCAGCAGCCCCCAGACGGACTTCGGCAGAGATACGCAGTATTTT. It encodes CASSPQTDFGRDTQYF.

The J gene is TRBJ2-3, the V gene TRBV7-9; 13 bases match TRBD2. J lost 4 bases, V lost 5 bases, and 6 bases had no gene match. The CDR3 spans 16 residues. Germline V gene data show CDR1 as SEHNR and CDR2 as FQNEAQ (reference sequence). This chain's CDR3 is CASSPPGLAGSDTQYF. Here the CDR3 DNA reads TGTGCCAGCAGCCCCCCGGGACTAGCGGGGTCAGATACGCAGTATTTT.

This clone was recorded once. Other DNA sequences within the sample encode an identical CDR3. J is TRBJ1-1 and V is TRBV5-1, with D hard to call. The CDR3 has 14 residues. The germline gives CDR1 SGHRS, CDR2 YFSETQ. V gave up 0 bases and J gave up 1 base, with 7 bases separating them. CDR3 bases: TGCGCCAGCAGCTTGGCAGGCCGGAACACTGAAGCTTTCTTT. Protein sequence: CASSLAGRNTEAFF.

V and J are TRBV4-1 and TRBJ1-5; D is perhaps TRBD1 (6 bases). V gave up 4 bases and J gave up 5 bases, with 15 bases separating them. CDR3 length equals 15 residues. Germline CDR1 and CDR2: MGHRA and YSYEKL. The CDR3 nucleotides read TGCGCCAGCAGCCTCACACAGGGTTCGGATCAGCCCCAGCATTTT. Translating gives CASSLTQGSDQPQHF.